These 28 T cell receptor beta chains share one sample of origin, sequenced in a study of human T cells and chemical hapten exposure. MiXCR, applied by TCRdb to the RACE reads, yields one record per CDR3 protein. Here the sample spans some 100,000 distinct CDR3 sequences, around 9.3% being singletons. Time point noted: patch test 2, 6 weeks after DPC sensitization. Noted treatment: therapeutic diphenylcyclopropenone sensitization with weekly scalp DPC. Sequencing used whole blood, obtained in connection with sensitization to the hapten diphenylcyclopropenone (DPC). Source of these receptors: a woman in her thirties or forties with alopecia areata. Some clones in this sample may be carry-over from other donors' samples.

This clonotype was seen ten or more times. The CDR3 spells CASSPQGRYGYTF. The CDR3 DNA follows: TGTGCCAGCAGCCCACAGGGCCGCTATGGCTACACCTTC. The gene calls are TRBV5-6 and TRBJ1-2; D possibly corresponds to TRBD1 (6 bases). Looked up from germline, CDR1 is SGHDT and CDR2 is YYEEEE. The CDR3 contains 13 residues. V lost 4 bases, J lost 4 bases, and 11 bases lay in between.

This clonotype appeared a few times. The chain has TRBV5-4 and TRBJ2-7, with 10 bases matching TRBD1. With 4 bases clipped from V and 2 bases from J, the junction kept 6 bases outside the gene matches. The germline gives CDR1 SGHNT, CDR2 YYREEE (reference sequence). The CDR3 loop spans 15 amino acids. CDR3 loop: CASSMPGQGTYEQYF. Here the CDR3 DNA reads TGTGCCAGCAGCATGCCGGGACAGGGGACCTACGAGCAGTACTTC. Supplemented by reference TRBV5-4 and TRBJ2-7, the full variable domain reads ETGVTQSPTHLIKTRGQQVTLRCSSQSGHNTVSWYQQALGQGPQFIFQYYREEENGRGNFPPRFSGLQFPNYSSELNVNALELDDSALYLCASSMPGQGTYEQYFGPGTRLTVT.

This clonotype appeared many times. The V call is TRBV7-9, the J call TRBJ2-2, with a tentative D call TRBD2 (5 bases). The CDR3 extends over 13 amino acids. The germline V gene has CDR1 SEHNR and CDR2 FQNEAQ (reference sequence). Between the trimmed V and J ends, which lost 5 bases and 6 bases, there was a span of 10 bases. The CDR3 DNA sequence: TGTGCCAGCAGCGCCAAACTAGCCGGGGAGCTGTTTTTT. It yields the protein CASSAKLAGELFF.

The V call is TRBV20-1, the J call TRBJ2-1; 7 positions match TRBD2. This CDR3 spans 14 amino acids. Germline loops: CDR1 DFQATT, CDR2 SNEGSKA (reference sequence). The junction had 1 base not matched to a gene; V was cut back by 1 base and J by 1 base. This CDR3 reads CSARGRGSYNEQFF. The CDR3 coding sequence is TGCAGTGCTAGAGGGCGGGGGTCCTACAATGAGCAGTTCTTC.

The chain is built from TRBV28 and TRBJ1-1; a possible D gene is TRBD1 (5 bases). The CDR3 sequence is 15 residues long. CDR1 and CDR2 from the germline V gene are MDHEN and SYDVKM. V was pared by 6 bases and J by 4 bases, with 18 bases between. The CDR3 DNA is TGTGCCAGCAGCTCCCTTGGACAAATTATCACTGAAGCTTTCTTT. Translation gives CASSSLGQIITEAFF.

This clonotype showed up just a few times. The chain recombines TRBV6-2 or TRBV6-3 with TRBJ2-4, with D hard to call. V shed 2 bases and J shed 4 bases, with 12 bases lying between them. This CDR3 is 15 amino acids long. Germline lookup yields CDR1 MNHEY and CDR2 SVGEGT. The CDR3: CASSYVGSRKNIQYF. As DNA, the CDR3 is TGTGCCAGCAGTTACGTCGGATCGAGGAAAAACATTCAGTACTTC.

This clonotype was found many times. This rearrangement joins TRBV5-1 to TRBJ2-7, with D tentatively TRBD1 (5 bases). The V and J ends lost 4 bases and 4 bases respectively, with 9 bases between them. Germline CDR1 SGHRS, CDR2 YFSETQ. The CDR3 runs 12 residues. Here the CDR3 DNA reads TGCGCCAGCAGCGAGCAGGGTTACGAGCAGTACTTC. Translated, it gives CASSEQGYEQYF. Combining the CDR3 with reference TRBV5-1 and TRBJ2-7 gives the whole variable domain KAGVTQTPRYLIKTRGQQVTLSCSPISGHRSVSWYQQTPGQGLQFLFEYFSETQRNKGNFPGRFSGRQFSNSRSEMNVSTLELGDSALYLCASSEQGYEQYFGPGTRLTVT.

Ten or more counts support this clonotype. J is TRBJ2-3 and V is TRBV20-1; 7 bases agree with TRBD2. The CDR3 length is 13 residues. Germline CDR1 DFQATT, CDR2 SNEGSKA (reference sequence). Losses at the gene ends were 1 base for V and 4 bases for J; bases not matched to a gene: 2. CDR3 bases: TGCAGTGCTAGAGTGGGGAGGGCAGATACGCAGTATTTT. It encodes CSARVGRADTQYF.

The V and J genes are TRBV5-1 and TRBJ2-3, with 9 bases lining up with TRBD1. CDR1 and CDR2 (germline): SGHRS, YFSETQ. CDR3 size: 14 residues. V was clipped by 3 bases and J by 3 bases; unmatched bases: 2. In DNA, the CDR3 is TGCGCCAGCAGCTCACAGGGGGCGACAGATACGCAGTATTTT. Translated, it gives CASSSQGATDTQYF.

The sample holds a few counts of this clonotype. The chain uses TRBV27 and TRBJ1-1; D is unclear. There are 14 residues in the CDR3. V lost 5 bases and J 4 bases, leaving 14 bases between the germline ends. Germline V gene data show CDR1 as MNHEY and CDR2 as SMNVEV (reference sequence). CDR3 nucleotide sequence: TGTGCCAGCAGTACCCTCCGTCCTCCCACTGAAGCTTTCTTT. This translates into CASSTLRPPTEAFF.

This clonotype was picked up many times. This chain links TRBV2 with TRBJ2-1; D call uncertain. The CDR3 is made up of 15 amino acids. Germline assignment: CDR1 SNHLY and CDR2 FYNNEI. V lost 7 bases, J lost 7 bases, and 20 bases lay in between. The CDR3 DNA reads TGTGCCAGCACCTATCCCGAGGAAGTATATAATGAGCAGTTCTTC. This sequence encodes CASTYPEEVYNEQFF.

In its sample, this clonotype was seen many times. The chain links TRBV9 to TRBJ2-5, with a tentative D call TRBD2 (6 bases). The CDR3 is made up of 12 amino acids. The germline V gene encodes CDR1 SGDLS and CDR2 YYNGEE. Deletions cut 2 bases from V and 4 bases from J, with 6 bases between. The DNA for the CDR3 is TGTGCCAGCAGCGTGGGAGGAGAGACCCAGTACTTC. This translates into CASSVGGETQYF. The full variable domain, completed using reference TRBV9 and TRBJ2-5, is DSGVTQTPKHLITATGQRVTLRCSPRSGDLSVYWYQQSLDQGLQFLIQYYNGEERAKGNILERFSAQQFPDLHSELNLSSLELGDSALYFCASSVGGETQYFGPGTRLLVL.

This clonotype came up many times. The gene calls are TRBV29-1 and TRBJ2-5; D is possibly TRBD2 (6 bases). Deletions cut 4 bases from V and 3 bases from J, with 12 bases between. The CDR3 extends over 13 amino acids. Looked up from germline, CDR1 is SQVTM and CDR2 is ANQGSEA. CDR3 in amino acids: CSVAGTPKETQYF. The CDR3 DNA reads TGCAGCGTTGCCGGGACTCCCAAAGAGACCCAGTACTTC.

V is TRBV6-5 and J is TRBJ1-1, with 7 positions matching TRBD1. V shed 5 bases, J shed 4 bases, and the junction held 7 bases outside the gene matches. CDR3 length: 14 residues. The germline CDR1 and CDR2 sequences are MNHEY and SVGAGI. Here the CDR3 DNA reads TGTGCCAGCAGTCTCCAGGGGGGCCTCACTGAAGCTTTCTTT. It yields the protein CASSLQGGLTEAFF.

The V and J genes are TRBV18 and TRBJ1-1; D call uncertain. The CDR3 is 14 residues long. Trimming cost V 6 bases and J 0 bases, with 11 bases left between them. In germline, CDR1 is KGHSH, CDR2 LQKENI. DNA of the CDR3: TGTGCCAGCTCCCCGGGTCAGATGAACACTGAAGCTTTCTTT. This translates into CASSPGQMNTEAFF.

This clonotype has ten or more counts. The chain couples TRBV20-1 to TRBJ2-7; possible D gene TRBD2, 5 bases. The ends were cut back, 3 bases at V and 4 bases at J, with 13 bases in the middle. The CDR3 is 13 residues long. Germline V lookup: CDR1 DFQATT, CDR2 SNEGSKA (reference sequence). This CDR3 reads CSARGSQEYEQYF. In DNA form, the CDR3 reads TGCAGTGCTAGGGGGAGCCAGGAGTACGAGCAGTACTTC.

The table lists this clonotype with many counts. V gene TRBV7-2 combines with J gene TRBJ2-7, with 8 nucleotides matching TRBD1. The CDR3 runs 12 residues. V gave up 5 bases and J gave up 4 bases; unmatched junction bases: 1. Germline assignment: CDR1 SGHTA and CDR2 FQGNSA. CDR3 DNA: TGTGCCAGCAGCCGGACAGGGTACGAGCAGTACTTC. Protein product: CASSRTGYEQYF.

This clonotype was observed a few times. The CDR3 coding sequence is TGCGCCAGCTACCCGGCGGGAGGGTACTACAATGAGCAGTTCTTC. Protein: CASYPAGGYYNEQFF. This chain connects TRBV5-1 to TRBJ2-1; 9 bases are shared with TRBD2. The ends lost 7 bases at V and 3 bases at J; junction bases unmatched: 8. The germline V gene encodes CDR1 SGHRS and CDR2 YFSETQ. The CDR3 is 15 residues long.

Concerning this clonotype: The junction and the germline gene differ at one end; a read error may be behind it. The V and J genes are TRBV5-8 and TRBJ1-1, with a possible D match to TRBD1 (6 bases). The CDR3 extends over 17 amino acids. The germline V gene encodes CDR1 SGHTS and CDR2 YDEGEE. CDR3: CASRLGAAPSMGTEAFF. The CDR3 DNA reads TGTGCCAGCAGGTTGGGGGCAGCTCCGTCAATGGGAACTGAAGCTTTCTTT.

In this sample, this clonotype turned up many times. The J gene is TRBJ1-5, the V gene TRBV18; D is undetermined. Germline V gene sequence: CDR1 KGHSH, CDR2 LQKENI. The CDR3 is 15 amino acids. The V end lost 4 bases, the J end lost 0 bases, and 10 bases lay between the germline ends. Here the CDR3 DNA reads TGTGCCAGCTCACTAGAGCGTTATAGCAATCAGCCCCAGCATTTT. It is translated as CASSLERYSNQPQHF.

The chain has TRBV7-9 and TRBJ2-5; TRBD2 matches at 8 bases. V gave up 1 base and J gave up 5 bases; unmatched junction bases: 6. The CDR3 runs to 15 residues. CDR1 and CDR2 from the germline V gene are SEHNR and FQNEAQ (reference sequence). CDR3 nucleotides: TGTGCCAGCAGCTTAGTGTCGGGAGGGCCCGAGACCCAGTACTTC. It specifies CASSLVSGGPETQYF.

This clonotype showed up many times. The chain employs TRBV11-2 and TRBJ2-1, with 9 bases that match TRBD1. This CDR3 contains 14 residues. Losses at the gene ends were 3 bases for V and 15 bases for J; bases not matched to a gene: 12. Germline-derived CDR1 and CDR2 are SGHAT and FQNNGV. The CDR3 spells CASSFAPGDRAAFF. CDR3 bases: TGTGCCAGCAGCTTTGCCCCCGGGGACAGGGCTGCGTTCTTC. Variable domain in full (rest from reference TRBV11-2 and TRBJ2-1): EAGVAQSPRYKIIEKRQSVAFWCNPISGHATLYWYQQILGQGPKLLIQFQNNGVVDDSQLPKDRFSAERLKGVDSTLKIQPAKLEDSAVYLCASSFAPGDRAAFFGPGTRLTVL.

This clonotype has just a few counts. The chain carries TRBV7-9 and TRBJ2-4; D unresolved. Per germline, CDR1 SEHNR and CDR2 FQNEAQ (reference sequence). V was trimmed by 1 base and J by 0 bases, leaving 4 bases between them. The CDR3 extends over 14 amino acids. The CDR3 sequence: CASSLEVAKNIQYF. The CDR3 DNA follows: TGTGCCAGCAGCTTAGAGGTAGCCAAAAACATTCAGTACTTC.

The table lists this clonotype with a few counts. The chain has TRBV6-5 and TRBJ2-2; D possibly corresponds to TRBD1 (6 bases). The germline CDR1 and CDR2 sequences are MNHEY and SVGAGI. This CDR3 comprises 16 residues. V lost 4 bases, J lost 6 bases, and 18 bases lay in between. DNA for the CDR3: TGTGCCAGCAGTTCCCTACCAGGGGCAGGGGCCGGGGAGCTGTTTTTT. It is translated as CASSSLPGAGAGELFF.

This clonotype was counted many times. The CDR3 DNA reads as TGTGCCAGCAGCTCGGGCCCGGGCAGCAACGAGCAGTACTTC. It translates to CASSSGPGSNEQYF. This chain uses TRBV5-6 with TRBJ2-7, with D unresolved. The CDR3 is made up of 14 amino acids. Germline assignment: CDR1 SGHDT and CDR2 YYEEEE. Trimming took 3 bases from V and 5 from J, leaving 15 bases between them.

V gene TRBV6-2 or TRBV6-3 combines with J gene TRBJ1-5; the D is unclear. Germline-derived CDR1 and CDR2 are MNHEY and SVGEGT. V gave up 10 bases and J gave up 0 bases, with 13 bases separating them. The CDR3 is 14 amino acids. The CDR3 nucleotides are TGTGCCACCATCCCGGCCTATAGCAATCAGCCCCAGCATTTT. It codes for CATIPAYSNQPQHF.

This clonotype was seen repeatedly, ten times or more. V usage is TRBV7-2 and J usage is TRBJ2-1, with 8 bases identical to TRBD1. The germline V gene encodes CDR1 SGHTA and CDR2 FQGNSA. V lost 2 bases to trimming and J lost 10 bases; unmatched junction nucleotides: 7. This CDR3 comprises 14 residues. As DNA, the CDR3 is TGTGCCAGCAGCTTATATCAGGGGGCGAGGGAGCAGTTCTTC. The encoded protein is CASSLYQGAREQFF.

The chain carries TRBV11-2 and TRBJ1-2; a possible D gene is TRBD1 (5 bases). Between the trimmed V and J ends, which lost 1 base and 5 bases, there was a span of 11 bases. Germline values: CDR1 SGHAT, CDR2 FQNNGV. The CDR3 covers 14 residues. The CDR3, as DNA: TGTGCCAGCAGCTTAGCGGGGACGGAGTATGGCTACACCTTC. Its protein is CASSLAGTEYGYTF. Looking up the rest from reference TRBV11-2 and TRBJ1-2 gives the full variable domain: EAGVAQSPRYKIIEKRQSVAFWCNPISGHATLYWYQQILGQGPKLLIQFQNNGVVDDSQLPKDRFSAERLKGVDSTLKIQPAKLEDSAVYLCASSLAGTEYGYTFGSGTRLTVV.